This T cell receptor beta chain was found in a study of shared clonotypes between healthy human individuals. Study-wide context: The study used three CD4 naive, three CD4 memory, two CD8 naive and one CD8 memory plate per donor.

Comments on this clone: Its antigen is currently unknown.

The CDR3 has 14 amino acids. J was trimmed by 4 bases and V by 4 bases; bases with no gene match: 5. Germline CDR1 SGHRS, CDR2 YFSETQ. Clones were read by immunoSEQ multiplex PCR, and TCRdb kept only the in-frame ones, dropping some. Of 2 million to 2.5 million clones in the sample, around 92% were seen once. General observations from the study: With a handful of donors compared, around 4.7% of naive CD4 clonotypes were shared. Donors were few, which limited the genetic and exposure-history diversity represented.

It was into CD45RA+ naive and CD45RA-negative memory subsets that the CD4+ cells were split. The clonotype originates from a man aged 18 to 29 in good health. Some clones in this sample may be carry-over from other donors' samples. Input material: naive CD4+ T cells from PBMCs. Subset denoted: CD45RA+ positively selected. The chain recombines TRBV5-1 with TRBJ2-4, with 7 bases fitting TRBD2. This CDR3 is CASSEPGGKNIQYF. In DNA, the CDR3 is TGCGCCAGCAGCGAGCCCGGGGGGAAAAACATTCAGTACTTC.